These 28 T cell receptor beta chains were sequenced from one sample in a study of blood T cell repertoires in COVID-19. Profiling relied on immunoSEQ multiplex PCR, and the TCRdb table lists in-frame clones only, not all of them. Of around 100,000 clones in the sample, about four fifths were seen once. The sequenced material came from peripheral blood. These receptors were collected from a man in his fifties or sixties with acute or convalescent COVID-19.

The chain joins TRBV12-3 or TRBV12-4 to TRBJ1-2; D is perhaps TRBD1 (5 bases). V was clipped by 7 bases and J by 4 bases, with 7 bases between them. The CDR3 consists of 11 residues. CDR3: CASTDSYGYTF. The CDR3 nucleotides are TGTGCCAGCACTGACAGCTATGGCTACACCTTC.

The genes are TRBV2 and TRBJ2-5, with 7 bases that match TRBD2. Germline V gives CDR1 SNHLY, CDR2 FYNNEI. V gave up 0 bases and J gave up 4 bases; unmatched junction bases: 5. CDR3 length: 15 amino acids. This CDR3 reads CASSEAGGGTETQYF. The CDR3 DNA is TGTGCCAGCAGTGAAGCGGGGGGGGGAACAGAGACCCAGTACTTC. The full variable domain, with the rest looked up from reference TRBV2 and TRBJ2-5, is EPEVTQTPSHQVTQMGQEVILRCVPISNHLYFYWYRQILGQKVEFLVSFYNNEISEKSEIFDDQFSVERPDGSNFTLKIRSTKLEDSAMYFCASSEAGGGTETQYFGPGTRLLVL.

This clone was counted only a few times. The chain carries TRBV19 and TRBJ1-2; 9 bases agree with TRBD1. The trim removed 5 bases at V and 3 bases at J, leaving 4 bases unmatched. The CDR3 covers 14 residues. Germline V gene data show CDR1 as LNHDA and CDR2 as SQIVND (reference sequence). CDR3: CASSLWDRDYGYTF. CDR3 DNA sequence: TGTGCCAGTAGTCTATGGGACAGGGACTATGGCTACACCTTC.

This clone has more than one count but fewer than ten. The chain carries TRBV7-2 and TRBJ1-2, with TRBD1 matching 7 bases. The V gene's germline CDR1 is SGHTA and CDR2 FQGNSA. V shed 1 base, J shed 4 bases, and the junction held 6 bases outside the gene matches. CDR3 size: 15 residues. The CDR3 loop is CASSLDRGSSYGYTF. CDR3 nucleotides: TGTGCCAGCAGCTTAGACAGGGGCTCTTCCTATGGCTACACCTTC.

This clone was counted between two and nine times. Within the sample, other DNA sequences also encode this same CDR3. The rearrangement uses TRBV28 and TRBJ1-1, with a possible D match to TRBD1 (6 bases). V lost 3 bases to trimming and J lost 1 base, with 9 bases between them. The CDR3 extends over 14 amino acids. Germline V gene lookup returns CDR1 MDHEN and CDR2 SYDVKM. The CDR3, as DNA: TGTGCCAGCAGTTTGAGGACAGCGAACACTGAAGCTTTCTTT. Encoded protein: CASSLRTANTEAFF.

This clone turned up a few times. The chain's CDR3 is CASSLYPGTQGATTGELFF. The DNA of the CDR3 is TGTGCCAGCAGCTTGTACCCCGGAACCCAGGGGGCAACTACCGGGGAGCTGTTTTTT. V is TRBV7-3 and J is TRBJ2-2; 8 positions agree with TRBD1. J gave up 5 bases and V 3 bases, and 17 bases lay outside the gene matches. Germline V gives CDR1 SGHTA, CDR2 FQGTGA. CDR3 length equals 19 residues.

The gene calls are TRBV28 and TRBJ2-3; D uncertain. The CDR3 length is 12 residues. Between the trimmed V and J ends, which lost 5 bases and 4 bases, there was a span of 7 bases. Looked up from germline, CDR1 is MDHEN and CDR2 is SYDVKM. The CDR3 DNA reads TGTGCCAGCAGTCATTCGGCAGATACGCAGTATTTT. Protein product: CASSHSADTQYF.

The gene calls are TRBV6-2 or TRBV6-3 and TRBJ1-1; TRBD1 agrees at 9 bases. After removal of 2 bases from V and 11 bases from J, the junction contained 6 bases not matched to a gene. CDR3 length: 13 amino acids. The germline gives CDR1 MNHEY, CDR2 SVGEGT. CDR3 coding DNA: TGTGCCAGCAGTTACGGGGACAGGGATTCTGCTTTCTTT. Translation: CASSYGDRDSAFF.

This chain joins TRBV5-1 and TRBJ2-1; 8 bases agree with TRBD2. The CDR3 runs 15 residues. Trimming removed 2 bases from V and 4 bases from J; junction bases left unmatched: 5. Looked up from germline, CDR1 is SGHRS and CDR2 is YFSETQ. The CDR3 sequence is CASSLPAGVYNEQFF. CDR3 DNA: TGCGCCAGCAGCTTACCAGCGGGGGTATACAATGAGCAGTTCTTC.

This sequence joins TRBV29-1 and TRBJ1-2; D is uncertain. V was cut by 3 bases and J by 1 base, with 3 bases left in between. The germline V gene has CDR1 SQVTM and CDR2 ANQGSEA. This CDR3 spans 11 amino acids. Here the CDR3 DNA reads TGCAGCGTTGACCTTAACTATGGCTACACCTTC. Its protein product is CSVDLNYGYTF.

This sequence joins TRBV21-1 and TRBJ2-1; TRBD1 is the table's D call, not checked against the DNA. TRBV21-1 is deemed a pseudogene. This CDR3 has 16 residues. The CDR3 DNA follows: TGTGCCAGCACCCCGGGACAGGGCGACCCCTACAATGAGCAGTTCTTC. Its protein is CASTPGQGDPYNEQFF.

V usage is TRBV21-1 and J usage is TRBJ1-4. TRBV21-1 is a known pseudogene. This CDR3 spans 15 amino acids. The CDR3 loop reads CASSKRGGSNEKLFF. The CDR3 nucleotides read TGTGCCAGCAGCAAGCGGGGGGGCTCTAATGAAAAACTGTTTTTT.

This clone was recorded a few times. The chain joins TRBV30 to TRBJ2-5, with D uncertain. The CDR3 is 13 residues long. Trimming pared 0 bases from V and 2 bases from J, leaving 7 bases between. CDR1 GTSNPN and CDR2 SVGIG come from the germline V gene (reference sequence). CDR3 protein: CAWSVGLQETQYF. In nucleotides, the CDR3 is TGTGCCTGGAGTGTTGGGCTACAAGAGACCCAGTACTTC.

This clone was recorded only once. This chain uses TRBV7-2 with TRBJ2-2; TRBD1 matches 8 bases. The V segment lost 6 bases and the J segment 1 base; nucleotides outside the gene matches: 4. CDR1 and CDR2 from the germline V gene are SGHTA and FQGNSA. This CDR3 has 15 amino acids. Here the CDR3 DNA reads TGTGCCAGCAGACCCGGGACAGGGAACACCGGGGAGCTGTTTTTT. It translates to CASRPGTGNTGELFF.

This rearrangement joins TRBV27 to TRBJ1-1; D remains unclear. Deletions cut 2 bases from V and 2 bases from J, with 12 bases between. This CDR3 contains 15 residues. The V gene's germline CDR1 is MNHEY and CDR2 SMNVEV (reference sequence). The CDR3 sequence is CASSLEGFKNTEAFF. The CDR3 region has the DNA TGTGCCAGCAGTTTAGAGGGCTTTAAAAACACTGAAGCTTTCTTT.

The chain joins TRBV7-8 to TRBJ2-2; 8 bases align to TRBD2. V was clipped by 4 bases and J by 2 bases; unmatched bases: 6. The CDR3 contains 16 residues. Germline loops: CDR1 SGHVS, CDR2 FQNEAQ. CDR3 sequence: CASSSRAGANTGELFF. The CDR3 DNA reads TGTGCCAGCAGCTCGAGAGCGGGAGCTAACACCGGGGAGCTGTTTTTT. The variable domain in full, with the rest retrieved from reference TRBV7-8 and TRBJ2-2, is GAGVSQSPRYKVAKRGQDVALRCDPISGHVSLFWYQQALGQGPEFLTYFQNEAQLDKSGLPSDRFFAERPEGSVSTLKIQRTQQEDSAVYLCASSSRAGANTGELFFGEGSRLTVL.

There are many counts of this clone. This chain joins TRBV7-3 and TRBJ2-3; 11 nucleotides align to TRBD2. V lost 2 bases and J lost 3; bases outside the gene matches: 10. This CDR3 spans 18 amino acids. The V gene's germline CDR1 is SGHTA and CDR2 FQGTGA. CDR3 residues: CASSLRGTTSGTTDTQYF. DNA for the CDR3: TGTGCCAGCAGCTTACGGGGGACGACTAGCGGGACGACAGATACGCAGTATTTT.

The J gene is TRBJ2-7, the V gene TRBV6-5; perhaps TRBD1 as D (6 bases). The CDR3 contains 14 residues. The germline V and J ends were trimmed by 4 bases and 4 bases, with 14 bases remaining between them. Germline V gives CDR1 MNHEY, CDR2 SVGAGI. The CDR3 nucleotides read TGTGCCAGCAGTTCGACAGGTCCTTGGTACGAGCAGTACTTC. Encoded protein: CASSSTGPWYEQYF.

This clone has a handful of counts. The chain has TRBV30 and TRBJ1-1; D remains unclear. This CDR3 is 12 amino acids long. Trimming took 4 bases from V and 1 from J, leaving 7 bases between them. Germline V CDR1 and CDR2: GTSNPN, SVGIG (reference sequence). This chain's CDR3 is CAWNPGNTEAFF. CDR3 sequence (DNA): TGTGCCTGGAACCCAGGGAACACTGAAGCTTTCTTT.

This clone came up a few times. This chain connects TRBV30 to TRBJ2-1; 7 bases align to TRBD2. CDR3 length: 15 residues. Trimming at V came to 0 bases and at J to 3 bases, leaving 5 bases not matched to a gene. Looked up from germline, CDR1 is GTSNPN and CDR2 is SVGIG (reference sequence). In nucleotides, the CDR3 is TGTGCCTGGAGTGTATTCGCGGGGGTCTACAATGAGCAGTTCTTC. The encoded protein is CAWSVFAGVYNEQFF.

This chain uses TRBV6-5 with TRBJ2-1; 8 nucleotides align to TRBD1. The CDR3 sequence is 15 residues long. The V gene's germline CDR1 is MNHEY and CDR2 SVGAGI. V shed 6 bases, J shed 2 bases, and the junction held 6 bases outside the gene matches. In DNA form, the CDR3 reads TGTGCCAGCAGACCACGGACAGGGCCCTACAATGAGCAGTTCTTC. This gives the protein CASRPRTGPYNEQFF.

In this sample, this clone turned up a few times. The junction shows a germline mismatch at one end, possibly a read error. The rearrangement joins TRBV7-8 to TRBJ2-7; D is possibly TRBD2 (6 bases). This CDR3 spans 11 amino acids. Germline V gives CDR1 SGHVS, CDR2 FQNEAQ. CDR3: CASSLVGGQHF. DNA of the CDR3: TGTGCCAGCAGCTTAGTGGGAGGACAACACTTC.

This clone appeared a single time. This chain connects TRBV7-6 to TRBJ2-5; tentatively, D is TRBD2 (5 bases). This CDR3 has 15 residues. Germline V gene lookup returns CDR1 SGHVS and CDR2 FNYEAQ. V was shortened by 5 bases and J by 2 bases, with 15 bases between the two germline ends. CDR3 in amino acids: CASSLEQRFQETQYF. The CDR3 DNA reads as TGTGCCAGCAGCCTTGAGCAGCGGTTTCAAGAGACCCAGTACTTC. Supplemented by reference TRBV7-6 and TRBJ2-5, the full variable domain reads GAGVSQSPRYKVTKRGQDVALRCDPISGHVSLYWYRQALGQGPEFLTYFNYEAQQDKSGLPNDRFSAERPEGSISTLTIQRTEQRDSAMYRCASSLEQRFQETQYFGPGTRLLVL.

The chain couples TRBV29-1 to TRBJ1-4; tentative D call: TRBD1 (6 bases). Trimming took off 7 bases at V and 8 bases at J, with 20 bases between the two ends. CDR1 is SQVTM and CDR2 is ANQGSEA in the germline V gene. CDR3 length: 14 residues. In nucleotides, the CDR3 is TGCAGCGCCTCACCCCTGGACAGTTCGGAAAAACTGTTTTTT. It specifies CSASPLDSSEKLFF.

The chain couples TRBV10-3 to TRBJ2-2, with 9 bases that match TRBD2. V shed 2 bases and J 6 bases; nucleotides not matched to a gene: 4. Germline CDR1 reads ENHRY; CDR2 reads SYGVKD. The CDR3 sequence is 15 residues long. CDR3 in amino acids: CAISEPRTSAGELFF. The CDR3 region has the DNA TGTGCCATCAGTGAGCCCCGGACTAGCGCCGGGGAGCTGTTTTTT.

V is TRBV7-2 and J is TRBJ1-2, with 8 bases lining up with TRBD1. The trim removed 2 bases at V and 0 bases at J, leaving 8 bases unmatched. The CDR3 is 17 amino acids. Germline V gives CDR1 SGHTA, CDR2 FQGNSA. CDR3 nucleotides: TGTGCCAGCAGCTTAAAAAGTCACAGGGGGTCTAACTATGGCTACACCTTC. Its translation is CASSLKSHRGSNYGYTF.

The chain uses TRBV7-9 and TRBJ2-5; the match to TRBD1 covers 8 bases. Per the germline V gene, CDR1 is SEHNR and CDR2 is FQNEAQ (reference sequence). The CDR3 spans 14 residues. With 4 bases clipped from V and 5 bases from J, the junction kept 6 bases outside the gene matches. The CDR3 region is CASSSITGGETQYF. The CDR3 DNA is TGTGCCAGCAGCTCGATTACAGGGGGTGAGACCCAGTACTTC.

This rearrangement joins TRBV2 to TRBJ1-6, with 9 bases aligning to TRBD1. There are 15 residues in the CDR3. Trimming took 10 bases from V and 3 from J; bases not matched to a gene: 7. The V gene's germline CDR1 is SNHLY and CDR2 FYNNEI. DNA for the CDR3: TGTGCCACCCTGACAGGGGGGGACTATAATTCACCCCTCCACTTT. Its translation is CATLTGGDYNSPLHF.